Presented here are 11 T cell receptor beta chains from one specimen sequenced in a study of shared clonotypes between healthy human individuals. Assay: immunoSEQ multiplex PCR; the TCRdb copy retains only in-frame clones and omits some. This table holds approximately 1,500,000 clones, 95% to 99% found once. Sequenced sample: naive CD4+ T cells sorted from blood. Subset meaning: CD45RA+ positively selected. The receptors were gathered from a man under 40 in good health.

The chain links TRBV5-1 to TRBJ2-3, with 8 positions matching TRBD2. V shed 3 bases, J shed 4 bases, and the junction held 7 bases outside the gene matches. Germline V gives CDR1 SGHRS, CDR2 YFSETQ. This CDR3 spans 15 amino acids. The CDR3 nucleotides are TGCGCCAGCAGCTGGGCGGGAGGATTCTCAGATACGCAGTATTTT. Protein product: CASSWAGGFSDTQYF.

On this clone: One junction end disagrees with the germline gene, perhaps due to a read error. This chain uses TRBV11-2 with TRBJ2-7; TRBD1 might be the D (5 bases). The germline V gene encodes CDR1 SGHAT and CDR2 FQNNGV. The CDR3 consists of 15 residues. In DNA, the CDR3 is TGTGCCAGCAGCTCCCGACAGCGTACCTCCAACGAGCAGTACTTC. Protein sequence: CASSSRQRTSNEQYF. Full variable domain (remainder filled in from reference TRBV11-2 and TRBJ2-7): EAGVAQSPRYKIIEKRQSVAFWCNPISGHATLYWYQQILGQGPKLLIQFQNNGVVDDSQLPKDRFSAERLKGVDSTLKIQPAKLEDSAVYLCASSSRQRTSNEQYFGPGTRLTVT.

This clone was observed a single time. This chain's CDR3 is CASTAADRGSDEQYF. The CDR3 coding sequence is TGTGCCAGCACCGCTGCGGACAGGGGGTCTGACGAGCAGTACTTC. The V call is TRBV13, the J call TRBJ2-7, with 10 bases aligning to TRBD1. V trimming: 7 bases; J trimming: 5 bases; junction bases outside the gene matches: 11. The CDR3 is 15 residues long. Germline values: CDR1 PRHDT, CDR2 FYEKMQ (reference sequence).

The V call is TRBV19, the J call TRBJ1-3; D may be TRBD1 (5 bases). The CDR3 extends over 16 amino acids. CDR1 LNHDA and CDR2 SQIVND come from the germline V gene (reference sequence). Trimming pared 3 bases from V and 0 bases from J, leaving 12 bases between. As DNA, the CDR3 is TGTGCCAGTAGTATGCTGTGGGGCAGCTCTGGAAACACCATATATTTT. This translates into CASSMLWGSSGNTIYF.

This clone was seen once. The V and J genes are TRBV7-9 and TRBJ1-1, with D maybe TRBD1 (5 bases). The V end was cut by 5 bases, the J end by 4 bases, with 23 bases between. CDR3 length equals 17 residues. The germline gives CDR1 SEHNR, CDR2 FQNEAQ (reference sequence). Here the CDR3 DNA reads TGTGCCAGCAGCCCTAAGGGGTCGCCTCTATCAGGCACTGAAGCTTTCTTT. It encodes CASSPKGSPLSGTEAFF.

This chain joins TRBV28 and TRBJ2-5; D ambiguous. The V end was cut by 4 bases, the J end by 4 bases, with 16 bases between. CDR3 length: 15 amino acids. CDR1 and CDR2 from the germline V gene are MDHEN and SYDVKM. The CDR3 is CASSYRASPRETQYF. In DNA form, the CDR3 reads TGTGCCAGCAGTTACCGGGCCTCACCACGAGAGACCCAGTACTTC.

The DNA of the CDR3 is TGTGCCAGCAGCCCAAGGGAACTTGGCTCCTACGAGCAGTACTTC. This codes for CASSPRELGSYEQYF. V usage is TRBV7-9 and J usage is TRBJ2-7; D call uncertain. Trimming left V 5 bases short and J 0 bases short, with 14 bases between. The CDR3 has 15 amino acids. Germline V CDR1 and CDR2: SEHNR, FQNEAQ (reference sequence). Full variable domain (remainder filled in from reference TRBV7-9 and TRBJ2-7): DTGVSQNPRHKITKRGQNVTFRCDPISEHNRLYWYRQTLGQGPEFLTYFQNEAQLEKSRLLSDRFSAERPKGSFSTLEIQRTEQGDSAMYLCASSPRELGSYEQYFGPGTRLTVT.

This clone was detected only once. The rearrangement joins TRBV7-9 to TRBJ1-5; D might be TRBD1 (5 bases). Germline CDR1 reads SEHNR; CDR2 reads FQNEAQ (reference sequence). The V end was cut by 1 base, the J end by 1 base, with 8 bases between. The CDR3 is made up of 15 amino acids. CDR3 loop: CASSLEGSSNQPQHF. Written as DNA, the CDR3 is TGTGCCAGCAGCTTAGAGGGGTCGAGCAATCAGCCCCAGCATTTT.

The rearrangement joins TRBV19 to TRBJ2-1, with 14 bases identical to TRBD2. Germline V lookup: CDR1 LNHDA, CDR2 SQIVND (reference sequence). The length of the CDR3 is 18 residues. Trimming at V came to 7 bases and at J to 0 bases, leaving 8 bases not matched to a gene. The chain's CDR3 is CASTSGLAGDLSYNEQFF. In DNA, the CDR3 is TGTGCCAGTACCTCGGGACTAGCGGGAGACCTCTCCTACAATGAGCAGTTCTTC.

The chain has TRBV6-6 and TRBJ1-5; a weak D match, TRBD1 (5 bases). The CDR3 loop spans 14 amino acids. Trimming shortened V by 2 bases and J by 9 bases, and 14 bases separated the two germline ends. Germline CDR1 MNHNY, CDR2 SVGAGI (reference sequence). The CDR3 nucleotides read TGTGCCAGCAGTTACGACGGGGCCGGGCGGCCCCAGCATTTT. Translating gives CASSYDGAGRPQHF.

This chain joins TRBV28 and TRBJ2-5; TRBD1 matches 11 bases. V was pared by 1 base and J by 4 bases, with 5 bases of the junction left unmatched. Germline V gene data show CDR1 as MDHEN and CDR2 as SYDVKM. The CDR3 has 16 amino acids. The CDR3 DNA reads TGTGCCAGCAGTTTATCCGGACAGGGGGCCAGAGAGACCCAGTACTTC. Translated, it gives CASSLSGQGARETQYF.